This TCR beta chain stems from a study of T-cell memory formation after mild COVID-19. Study-level points and caveats: Prior to infection, memory already included some responding clones, suggesting cross-reactive memory joined. CD4+ contracting clones lay mainly in CM and EM, CD8+ ones in EMRA. While clones contracting from day 15 to 85 were balanced between CD4 and CD8, later expanders leaned CD4+.

TCRdb reprocessed the 5' RACE reads with MiXCR, giving one entry per CDR3 protein. The sample includes about 60,000 distinct CDR3 sequences, approximately 12% of them seen just once. At least ten counts were recorded for this clonotype. Its antigen is unidentified. The CDR3 extends over 16 amino acids. Trimming pared 0 bases from V and 2 bases from J, leaving 12 bases between. The germline V gene encodes CDR1 MGHRA and CDR2 YSYEKL. The chain carries TRBV4-1 and TRBJ2-3; no clear D gene. This sequence was found in a man aged 18-30 years who had mild COVID-19 (a few samples of this study predate the infection). Cell type and time point are not known. Material: PBMCs or a T cell subset sorted from them (not recorded which). The CDR3 loop reads CASSQEGYPSTDTQYF. The CDR3 DNA sequence: TGCGCCAGCAGCCAAGAGGGCTATCCTTCCACAGATACGCAGTATTTT.